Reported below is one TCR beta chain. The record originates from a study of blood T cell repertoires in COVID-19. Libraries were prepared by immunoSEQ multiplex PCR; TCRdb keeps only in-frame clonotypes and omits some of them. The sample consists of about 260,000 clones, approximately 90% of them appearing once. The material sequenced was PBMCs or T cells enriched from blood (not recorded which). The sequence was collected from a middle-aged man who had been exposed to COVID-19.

The CDR3 DNA is TGTGCCAGCAGTTTACGTGGGCATGCGGAGGTCAAAAACATTCAGTACTTC. Protein: CASSLRGHAEVKNIQYF. The V call is TRBV28, the J call TRBJ2-4; possible D gene TRBD2, 5 bases. Trimming shortened V by 2 bases and J by 3 bases, and 17 bases separated the two germline ends. The CDR3 extends over 17 amino acids. In germline, CDR1 is MDHEN, CDR2 SYDVKM.